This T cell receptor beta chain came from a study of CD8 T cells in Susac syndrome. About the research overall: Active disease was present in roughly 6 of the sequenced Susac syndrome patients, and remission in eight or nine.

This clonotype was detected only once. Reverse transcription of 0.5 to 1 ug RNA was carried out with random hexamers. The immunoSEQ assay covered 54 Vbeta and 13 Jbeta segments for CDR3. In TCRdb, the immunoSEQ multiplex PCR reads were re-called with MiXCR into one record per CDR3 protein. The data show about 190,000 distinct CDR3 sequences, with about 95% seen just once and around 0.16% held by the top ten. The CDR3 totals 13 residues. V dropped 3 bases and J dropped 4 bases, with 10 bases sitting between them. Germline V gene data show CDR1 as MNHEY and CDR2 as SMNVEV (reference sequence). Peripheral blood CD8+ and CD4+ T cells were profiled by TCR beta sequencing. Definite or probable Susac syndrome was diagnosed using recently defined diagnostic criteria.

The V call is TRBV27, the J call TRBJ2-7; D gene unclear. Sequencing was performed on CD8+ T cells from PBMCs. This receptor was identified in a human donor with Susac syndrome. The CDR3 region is CASSFNSIYEQYF. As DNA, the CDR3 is TGTGCCAGCAGTTTTAATTCTATATACGAGCAGTACTTC.